This entry lists 22 T cell receptor beta chains sequenced from one sample in a study of blood T cells in healthy people across ages. Combining a sample-barcoded 5' primer with a J-beta primer mix, a second PCR ran for about 6 to 11 cycles. One entry per CDR3 protein results from TCRdb running MiXCR on the 5' RACE reads. The data contain about 670,000 distinct CDR3 sequences, 40% to 45% of them seen just once; the ten biggest clones take up 25% to 35%. The sequencing input was blood. The receptors stem from an elderly man in good health.

This clonotype turned up a few times. This chain's CDR3 is CSARVQGDSYEQYF. The DNA for the CDR3 is TGCAGTGCTAGGGTCCAGGGAGACTCCTACGAGCAGTACTTC. The chain employs TRBV20-1 and TRBJ2-7; D may be TRBD1 or TRBD2 (5 bases each). The V end was cut by 3 bases, the J end by 0 bases, with 12 bases between. The CDR3 has 14 residues. Germline CDR1 is DFQATT and CDR2 is SNEGSKA (reference sequence).

The rearrangement links TRBV5-1 to TRBJ2-1; TRBD1 matches at 7 bases. Trimming at V came to 3 bases and at J to 4 bases, leaving 7 bases not matched to a gene. Germline CDR1 reads SGHRS; CDR2 reads YFSETQ. The CDR3 is 15 amino acids. The CDR3, as DNA: TGCGCCAGCAGCTCCCAGGACAGGATATACAATGAGCAGTTCTTC. Translation: CASSSQDRIYNEQFF. Full variable domain (missing parts from reference TRBV5-1 and TRBJ2-1): KAGVTQTPRYLIKTRGQQVTLSCSPISGHRSVSWYQQTPGQGLQFLFEYFSETQRNKGNFPGRFSGRQFSNSRSEMNVSTLELGDSALYLCASSSQDRIYNEQFFGPGTRLTVL.

J is TRBJ1-5 and V is TRBV6-2 or TRBV6-3; TRBD1 is a possible D gene (6 bases). This CDR3 is built from 15 residues. Deletions cut 6 bases from V and 6 bases from J, with 18 bases between. The germline gives CDR1 MNHEY, CDR2 SVGEGT. The CDR3 loop is CASSSRLQGGQPQHF. CDR3 sequence (DNA): TGTGCCAGCAGCTCACGACTCCAAGGGGGTCAGCCCCAGCATTTT.

The rearrangement links TRBV18 to TRBJ1-1; maybe TRBD1 (5 bases). The V end lost 8 bases, the J end lost 5 bases, and 18 bases lay between the germline ends. The CDR3 runs 14 residues. The germline V gene has CDR1 KGHSH and CDR2 LQKENI. The CDR3 bases are TGTGCCAGCACGCAGGGACGCGTAGGGACTGAAGCTTTCTTT. It specifies CASTQGRVGTEAFF.

This clonotype was counted at least ten times. The chain couples TRBV6-1 to TRBJ2-1, with 8 bases fitting TRBD1. Per germline, CDR1 MNHNS and CDR2 SASEGT. CDR3 length: 14 residues. The V segment lost 6 bases and the J segment 6 bases; nucleotides outside the gene matches: 7. CDR3 loop: CASRDRGRGNEQFF. Here the CDR3 DNA reads TGTGCCAGCAGAGACAGGGGTCGGGGCAATGAGCAGTTCTTC.

The chain joins TRBV5-1 to TRBJ2-1, with a possible D match to TRBD2 (5 bases). V lost 0 bases to trimming and J lost 5 bases, with 9 bases between them. Germline CDR1 and CDR2: SGHRS and YFSETQ. The CDR3 is made up of 14 amino acids. CDR3 nucleotide sequence: TGCGCCAGCAGCTTGGAGTCCGGGAACAATGAGCAGTTCTTC. Amino acid sequence: CASSLESGNNEQFF.

The genes are TRBV7-9 and TRBJ2-1; 11 bases line up with TRBD2. Per the germline V gene, CDR1 is SEHNR and CDR2 is FQNEAQ (reference sequence). J was trimmed by 3 bases and V by 3 bases; bases with no gene match: 10. There are 18 residues in the CDR3. CDR3 DNA sequence: TGTGCCAGCAGCTTTTTCCGGACTAGCGGGTTGAACTACAATGAGCAGTTCTTC. It specifies CASSFFRTSGLNYNEQFF.

The J gene is TRBJ1-2, the V gene TRBV5-1; perhaps TRBD1 as D (6 bases). CDR3 length: 14 amino acids. CDR1 SGHRS and CDR2 YFSETQ come from the germline V gene. Trimming cost V 0 bases and J 4 bases, with 10 bases left between them. The CDR3 bases are TGCGCCAGCAGCTTGGAAGGACAGCTCTATGGCTACACCTTC. Residues: CASSLEGQLYGYTF.

The chain links TRBV29-1 to TRBJ2-5; D call uncertain. The V end was cut by 6 bases, the J end by 5 bases, with 19 bases between. Germline V gene lookup returns CDR1 SQVTM and CDR2 ANQGSEA. This CDR3 region has 14 residues. This CDR3 reads CSVMPGQRRETQYF. The CDR3 DNA reads as TGCAGCGTCATGCCGGGCCAGAGGCGGGAGACCCAGTACTTC.

This clonotype was observed many times. The CDR3 nucleotides are TGCGCCAGCAGCTGGGACAGTCGAGGCTACACCTTC. This gives the protein CASSWDSRGYTF. The V gene is TRBV5-1, the J gene TRBJ1-2; 7 bases match TRBD1. CDR1 and CDR2 (germline): SGHRS, YFSETQ. The CDR3 has 12 residues. V dropped 3 bases and J dropped 8; count of bases not matched to a gene: 4.

This clonotype was counted a few times. The chain's CDR3 is CASILRLAETYEQYF. CDR3 bases: TGTGCCAGCATCCTAAGACTAGCGGAAACCTACGAGCAGTACTTC. The chain carries TRBV11-3 and TRBJ2-7; the match to TRBD2 covers 9 bases. There are 15 residues in the CDR3. CDR1 is SGHNT, CDR2 YENEEA, per germline. V was clipped by 7 bases and J by 2 bases; unmatched bases: 9.

V usage is TRBV4-2 and J usage is TRBJ2-3; 9 nucleotides agree with TRBD2. CDR3 length: 18 amino acids. The J segment lost 2 bases and the V segment lost 0 bases, leaving 9 bases of the junction unmatched. Germline V CDR1 and CDR2: LGHNA, YNFKEQ. The CDR3: CASSQDLASGTTTDTQYF. CDR3 nucleotides: TGTGCCAGCAGCCAAGATCTTGCTAGCGGGACCACCACAGATACGCAGTATTTT.

V gene TRBV20-1 combines with J gene TRBJ2-1; 13 nucleotides agree with TRBD2. In germline, CDR1 is DFQATT, CDR2 SNEGSKA (reference sequence). The CDR3 length is 18 residues. V dropped 0 bases and J dropped 1; count of bases not matched to a gene: 6. The CDR3 nucleotides are TGCAGTGCTAGAGATCTAGGACTAGCGGGGGAATCCTACAATGAGCAGTTCTTC. Encoded protein: CSARDLGLAGESYNEQFF.

This clonotype was recorded many times. This rearrangement joins TRBV7-9 to TRBJ2-3; D possibly matches TRBD1 or TRBD2 (5 bases each). The V gene's germline CDR1 is SEHNR and CDR2 FQNEAQ (reference sequence). The CDR3 runs to 13 residues. Trimming removed 10 bases from V and 2 bases from J, with 13 bases in between. The CDR3 bases are TGTGCCATCGGGGACGGACTCACAGATACGCAGTATTTT. As protein: CAIGDGLTDTQYF. Together with reference TRBV7-9 and TRBJ2-3, the CDR3 gives the full variable domain: DTGVSQNPRHKITKRGQNVTFRCDPISEHNRLYWYRQTLGQGPEFLTYFQNEAQLEKSRLLSDRFSAERPKGSFSTLEIQRTEQGDSAMYLCAIGDGLTDTQYFGPGTRLTVL.

This clonotype turned up a few times. V usage is TRBV6-1 and J usage is TRBJ2-3; TRBD2 aligns across 7 bases. The CDR3 contains 13 residues. V shed 7 bases and J 7 bases; nucleotides not matched to a gene: 8. Per germline, CDR1 MNHNS and CDR2 SASEGT. CDR3 protein: CASIQRGGYTQYF. CDR3 DNA: TGTGCCAGCATCCAACGCGGGGGTTATACGCAGTATTTT.

This rearrangement joins TRBV6-2 or TRBV6-3 to TRBJ2-5; possible D gene TRBD2, 6 bases. The V and J ends lost 6 bases and 11 bases respectively, with 19 bases between them. CDR3 length equals 13 residues. The germline V gene has CDR1 MNHEY and CDR2 SVGEGT. The chain's CDR3 is CASRHEGPGEQYF. CDR3 coding DNA: TGTGCCAGCAGGCACGAAGGCCCGGGAGAGCAGTACTTC.

This clonotype turned up a few times. The chain is built from TRBV5-1 and TRBJ2-6; 10 nucleotides agree with TRBD2. Trimming took 2 bases from V and 4 from J; bases not matched to a gene: 9. Looked up from germline, CDR1 is SGHRS and CDR2 is YFSETQ. The CDR3 extends over 18 amino acids. DNA for the CDR3: TGCGCCAGCAGCTTCGGGACTAGCGCTCCGGGGGGGGCCAACGTCCTGACTTTC. Protein sequence: CASSFGTSAPGGANVLTF.

V is TRBV6-2 or TRBV6-3 and J is TRBJ2-1; no reliable D call. Looked up from germline, CDR1 is MNHEY and CDR2 is SVGEGT. This CDR3 spans 14 amino acids. V was shortened by 0 bases and J by 4 bases, with 7 bases between the two germline ends. The CDR3 spells CASSYSRRYNEQFF. DNA for the CDR3: TGTGCCAGCAGTTACTCGCGGCGGTACAATGAGCAGTTCTTC.

This clonotype was observed a few times. CDR3 loop: CASSQNRGGTEAFF. The CDR3 DNA is TGTGCCAGCAGCCAGAACAGGGGGGGCACTGAAGCTTTCTTT. The chain joins TRBV3-1 to TRBJ1-1; 8 positions match TRBD1. The CDR3 consists of 14 residues. Trimming took 3 bases from V and 4 from J; bases not matched to a gene: 4. The germline gives CDR1 LGHDT, CDR2 YNNKEL (reference sequence).

This clonotype has a count of ten or more. The chain joins TRBV6-6 to TRBJ2-7; weak D call: TRBD1 (5 bases). This CDR3 is built from 14 residues. V shed 4 bases and J shed 1 base, with 11 bases lying between them. Germline values: CDR1 MNHNY, CDR2 SVGAGI (reference sequence). In DNA form, the CDR3 reads TGTGCCAGCAGTTCCAATCAGGGTTCCTACGAGCAGTACTTC. This gives the protein CASSSNQGSYEQYF.

This chain uses TRBV6-2 or TRBV6-3 with TRBJ2-3, with no clear D. The germline V gene has CDR1 MNHEY and CDR2 SVGEGT. With 7 bases removed from V and 2 bases from J, the gap between germline ends came to 13 bases. This CDR3 is 14 amino acids long. CDR3: CASMRLGATDTQYF. The CDR3 bases are TGTGCCAGCATGAGGCTTGGTGCCACAGATACGCAGTATTTT.

The chain carries TRBV21-1 and TRBJ2-1; no DNA check was done on the table's D call, TRBD1. The last part of the DNA fits TRBJ2-7 better; the J call may be wrong. TRBV21-1 is described as a pseudogene. This CDR3 comprises 15 residues. CDR3 region: CASSGLRDRKDEQYV. CDR3 bases: TGTGCCAGCAGCGGTCTCCGGGACAGGAAAGACGAGCAGTACGTC.